This TCR beta chain was sequenced in a study of technical replicates of blood from a few donors. Germline CDR1 and CDR2: SGHNT and YENEEA. Trimming removed 5 bases at V and 1 base at J, with 8 bases between. This CDR3 region has 13 residues. Assay: immunoSEQ multiplex PCR; the TCRdb copy retains only in-frame clones and omits some. The sample yields 91,000 or so clones, about 95% seen once. This clone was seen a single time. The sample taken for sequencing was T cells isolated from PBMCs. The TCR comes from a human donor in good health. This chain uses TRBV11-3 with TRBJ1-1; no reliable D call. CDR3 sequence: CASSRSGNTEAFF. As DNA, the CDR3 is TGTGCCAGCAGCCGGTCAGGGAACACTGAAGCTTTCTTT. The whole variable domain, remainder taken from reference TRBV11-3 and TRBJ1-1, is EAGVVQSPRYKIIEKKQPVAFWCNPISGHNTLYWYLQNLGQGPELLIRYENEEAVDDSQLPKDRFSAERLKGVDSTLKIQPAELGDSAVYLCASSRSGNTEAFFGQGTRLTVV.